This TCR beta chain emerged from a study of blood T cell repertoires in COVID-19. Overall study context: Samples came from the United States, Italy and Spain, spanning acute and convalescent COVID-19. From T cells, B-cell-depleted T cells, or PBMCs came the material, which was cDNA or gDNA.

This clone has only one observation. This CDR3 has 16 residues. Germline V CDR1 and CDR2: LNHDA, SQIVND (reference sequence). V was clipped by 1 base and J by 4 bases; unmatched bases: 9. The authors' processing: Amplification with reference gene primers provided the estimates of nucleated cell counts. Measured with immunoSEQ multiplex PCR; TCRdb has only the in-frame clones, and not every one. D and trimming were read from the DNA, whereas the V and J calls and clone size are those reported in that table. The sample comprises a few hundred thousand clones, around nine tenths of which are singletons, and about 1.7% rests with the top ten. Two negative PCRs, clearance, or symptom resolution had been documented for recovered Cohort 3 donors.

The sample was PBMCs or T cells enriched from blood (not recorded which). The rearrangement joins TRBV19 to TRBJ1-1; TRBD1 agrees at 7 bases. The clonotype was recovered from a middle-aged woman who had recovered from COVID-19. The CDR3 sequence: CASSIVPTGFGTEAFF. CDR3 nucleotide sequence: TGTGCCAGTAGTATAGTCCCGACAGGGTTTGGCACTGAAGCTTTCTTT.